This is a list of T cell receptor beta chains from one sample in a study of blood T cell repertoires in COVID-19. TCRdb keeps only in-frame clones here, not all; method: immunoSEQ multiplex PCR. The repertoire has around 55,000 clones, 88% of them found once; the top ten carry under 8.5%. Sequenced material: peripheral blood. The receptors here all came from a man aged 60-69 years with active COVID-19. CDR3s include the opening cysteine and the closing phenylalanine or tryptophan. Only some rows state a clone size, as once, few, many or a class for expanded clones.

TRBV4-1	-	CASSHPGLADGAQYF
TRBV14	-	CASSQDRGLGYTF
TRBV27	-	CASGNSRAGTEAFF
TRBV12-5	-	CASGLDWTKREAKNIQYF
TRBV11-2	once	CASSLSGTSGSYTQYF
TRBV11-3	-	CASSLTVGLGWKGEQFF
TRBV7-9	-	CASSLGLAGDEQFF
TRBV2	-	CASRFDRTTNEKLFF
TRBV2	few	CASVTSGSYNEQFF
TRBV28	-	CASSPGQGPPYEQYF
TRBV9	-	CASTWGGTGELFF
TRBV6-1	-	CASSEGQAYEQYF
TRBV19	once	CASSIRSRHLLYNEQFF
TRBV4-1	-	CASSQPGLVNTGELFF
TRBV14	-	CASRHTEAQIYEQYF
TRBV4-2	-	CASSQDGHRVDTEAFF
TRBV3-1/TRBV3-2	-	CASSQGRQTRPGELFF
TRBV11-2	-	CASSSLAGESLNEQFF
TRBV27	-	CASSWAGAYEQYF
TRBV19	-	CASRAATDTQYF
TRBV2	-	CASSAGRGYTF
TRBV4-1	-	CASSQRLGTGFYSNQPQHF
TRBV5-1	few	CASSSKAAGTGGSYNEQFF
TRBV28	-	CASSLGTPTGELFF
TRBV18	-	CASSPRAQGTQYF
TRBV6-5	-	CASSYLQGAGYTF
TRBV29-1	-	CSGDRGNEQYF